This T cell receptor beta chain was recorded in a study of T cells in Graves' hyperthyroidism and ophthalmopathy. In germline, CDR1 is SNHLY, CDR2 FYNNEI. There are 16 residues in the CDR3. V shed 7 bases, J shed 1 base, and the junction held 11 bases outside the gene matches. Amplification of TCR beta CDR3 regions used RNA as the template. In the first-round RT-PCR of the TCR CDR3, the HTBI primer set was used. TCRdb reanalysed the multiplex PCR reads using MiXCR and keeps one entry per CDR3 protein. This table holds about 570,000 distinct CDR3 sequences, roughly 50% found once. Clinicians diagnosed patients from clinical symptoms, serum thyroxine and TRAb, thyroid ultrasound and orbital computed tomography.

Source material: peripheral blood or thyroid tissue (not recorded which). This TCR derives from an adult woman with Graves' disease, either hyperthyroidism or ophthalmopathy (not recorded which). V and J are TRBV2 and TRBJ1-1; TRBD1 aligns across 8 bases. The CDR3 loop is CASTLSDRVENTEAFF. In DNA, the CDR3 is TGTGCCAGCACCCTATCGGACAGGGTGGAGAACACTGAAGCTTTCTTT.